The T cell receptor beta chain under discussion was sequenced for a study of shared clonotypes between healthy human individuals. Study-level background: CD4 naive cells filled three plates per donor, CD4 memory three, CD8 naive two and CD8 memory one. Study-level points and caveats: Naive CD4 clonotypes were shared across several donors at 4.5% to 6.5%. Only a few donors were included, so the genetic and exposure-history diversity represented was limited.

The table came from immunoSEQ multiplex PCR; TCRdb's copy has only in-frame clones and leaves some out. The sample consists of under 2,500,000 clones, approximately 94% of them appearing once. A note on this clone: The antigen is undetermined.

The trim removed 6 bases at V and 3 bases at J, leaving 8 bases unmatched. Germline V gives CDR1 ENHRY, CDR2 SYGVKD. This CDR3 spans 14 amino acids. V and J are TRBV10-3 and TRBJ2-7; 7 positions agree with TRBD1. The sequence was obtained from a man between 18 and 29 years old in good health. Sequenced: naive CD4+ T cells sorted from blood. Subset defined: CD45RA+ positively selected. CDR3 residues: CAIRRDRDSYEQYF. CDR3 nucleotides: TGTGCCATCAGGAGGGACCGGGACAGCTACGAGCAGTACTTC.